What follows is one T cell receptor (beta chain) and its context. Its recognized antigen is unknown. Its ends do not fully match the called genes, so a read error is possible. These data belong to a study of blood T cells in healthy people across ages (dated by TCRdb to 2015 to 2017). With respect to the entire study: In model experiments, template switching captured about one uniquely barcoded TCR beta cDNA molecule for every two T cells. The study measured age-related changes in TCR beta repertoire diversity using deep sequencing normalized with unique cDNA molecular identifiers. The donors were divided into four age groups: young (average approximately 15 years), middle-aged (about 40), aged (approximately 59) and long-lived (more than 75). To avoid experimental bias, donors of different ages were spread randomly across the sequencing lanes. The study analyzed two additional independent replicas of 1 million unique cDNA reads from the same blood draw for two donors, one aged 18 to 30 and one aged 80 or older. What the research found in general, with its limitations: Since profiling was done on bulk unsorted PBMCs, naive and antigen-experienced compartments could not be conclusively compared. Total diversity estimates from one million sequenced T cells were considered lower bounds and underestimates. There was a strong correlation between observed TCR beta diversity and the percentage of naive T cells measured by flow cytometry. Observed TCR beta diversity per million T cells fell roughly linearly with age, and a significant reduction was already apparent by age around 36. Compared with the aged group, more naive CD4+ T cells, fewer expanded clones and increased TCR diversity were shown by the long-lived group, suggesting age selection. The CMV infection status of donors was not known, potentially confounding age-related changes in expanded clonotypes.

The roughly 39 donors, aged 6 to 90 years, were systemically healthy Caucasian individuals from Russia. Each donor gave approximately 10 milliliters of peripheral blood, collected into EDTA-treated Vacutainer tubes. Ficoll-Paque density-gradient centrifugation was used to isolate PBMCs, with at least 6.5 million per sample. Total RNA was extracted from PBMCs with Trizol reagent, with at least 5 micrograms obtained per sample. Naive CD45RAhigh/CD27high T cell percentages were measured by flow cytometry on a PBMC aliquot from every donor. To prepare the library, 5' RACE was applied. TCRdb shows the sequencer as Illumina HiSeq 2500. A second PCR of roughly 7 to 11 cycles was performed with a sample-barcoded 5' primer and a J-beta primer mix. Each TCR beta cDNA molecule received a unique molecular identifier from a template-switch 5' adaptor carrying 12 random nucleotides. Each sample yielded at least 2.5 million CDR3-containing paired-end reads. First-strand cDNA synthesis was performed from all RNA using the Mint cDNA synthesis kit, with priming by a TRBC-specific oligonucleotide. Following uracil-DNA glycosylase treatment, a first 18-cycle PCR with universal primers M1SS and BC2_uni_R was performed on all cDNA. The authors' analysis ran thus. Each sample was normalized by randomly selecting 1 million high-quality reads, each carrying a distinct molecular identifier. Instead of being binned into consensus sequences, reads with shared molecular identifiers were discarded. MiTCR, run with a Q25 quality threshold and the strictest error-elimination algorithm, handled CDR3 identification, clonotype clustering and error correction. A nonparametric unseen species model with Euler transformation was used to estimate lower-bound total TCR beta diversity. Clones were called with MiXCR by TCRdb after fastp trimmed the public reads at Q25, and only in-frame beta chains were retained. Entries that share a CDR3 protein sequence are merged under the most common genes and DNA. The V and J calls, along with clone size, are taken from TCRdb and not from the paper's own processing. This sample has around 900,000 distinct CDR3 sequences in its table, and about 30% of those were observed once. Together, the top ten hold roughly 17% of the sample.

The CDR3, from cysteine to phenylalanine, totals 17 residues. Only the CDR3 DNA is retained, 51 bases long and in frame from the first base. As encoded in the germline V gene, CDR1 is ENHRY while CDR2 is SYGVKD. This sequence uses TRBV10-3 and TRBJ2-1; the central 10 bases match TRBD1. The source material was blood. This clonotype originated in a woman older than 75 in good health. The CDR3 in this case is CAVSDPRDRGFYNEQFF. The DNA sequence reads TGTGCCGTCAGTGACCCTCGGGACAGGGGATTCTACAATGAGCAGTTCTTT.